These 17 T cell receptor beta chains originate from one sample sequenced in a study of shared clonotypes between healthy human individuals. The repertoire was sequenced with immunoSEQ multiplex PCR; TCRdb's copy has only in-frame clones and lacks some. The sample lists approximately 1.5 million clones, around 98.5% seen once, with approximately 0.4% in the top ten. The sequenced sample consisted of naive CD4+ T cells sorted from blood. As to subset: CD45RA+ positively selected. The receptors come from a man aged 25-40 years in good health.

This clone was recorded only once. CDR3 sequence reads: CSVTGQETQYF. The CDR3 nucleotides read TGCAGCGTTACAGGACAAGAGACCCAGTACTTC. This chain joins TRBV29-1 and TRBJ2-5; a weak D match, TRBD1 (5 bases). Germline loops: CDR1 SQVTM, CDR2 ANQGSEA. This CDR3 spans 11 amino acids. The ends were cut back, 5 bases at V and 2 bases at J, with 6 bases in the middle.

The chain recombines TRBV15 with TRBJ1-1; TRBD1 might be the D (5 bases). Germline values: CDR1 LNHNV, CDR2 YYDKDF (reference sequence). V was trimmed by 3 bases and J by 0 bases, leaving 8 bases between them. The CDR3 is made up of 14 amino acids. The CDR3: CATSRDNMNTEAFF. CDR3 coding DNA: TGTGCCACCAGCAGGGACAACATGAACACTGAAGCTTTCTTT.

This chain's CDR3 is CASSPLGSGTRYEQYF. In DNA form, the CDR3 reads TGTGCCAGCTCACCATTGGGTAGCGGGACGCGGTACGAGCAGTACTTC. J is TRBJ2-7 and V is TRBV18, with 8 nucleotides matching TRBD2. The V gene's germline CDR1 is KGHSH and CDR2 LQKENI. V shed 2 bases, J shed 4 bases, and the junction held 10 bases outside the gene matches. CDR3 length: 16 amino acids.

For this clone: This specimen includes other DNA sequences encoding the same CDR3. The gene calls are TRBV5-1 and TRBJ2-7, with TRBD1 matching over 10 bases. The V segment lost 0 bases and the J segment 1 base; nucleotides outside the gene matches: 1. The CDR3 loop spans 15 amino acids. CDR1 and CDR2 (germline): SGHRS, YFSETQ. The CDR3 spells CASSLGTGGSYEQYF. The CDR3 nucleotides read TGCGCCAGCAGCTTGGGGACAGGGGGTTCCTACGAGCAGTACTTC.

This clone was picked up one time. The rearrangement uses TRBV7-2 and TRBJ2-1, with a possible D match to TRBD2 (5 bases). The CDR3 is 13 residues long. Between the trimmed V and J ends, which lost 0 bases and 7 bases, there was a span of 7 bases. Germline loops: CDR1 SGHTA, CDR2 FQGNSA. DNA for the CDR3: TGTGCCAGCAGCTTAGCGAGGGCTAATGAGCAGTTCTTC. Protein product: CASSLARANEQFF.

This clone has a single count. The J gene is TRBJ1-1, the V gene TRBV5-5; D remains unclear. Germline values: CDR1 SGHKS, CDR2 YYEKEE (reference sequence). Trimming took 3 bases from V and 3 from J, leaving 12 bases between them. The CDR3 is made up of 14 amino acids. CDR3 bases: TGTGCCAGCAGCTCGGTCGCCGACTACACTGAAGCTTTCTTT. It specifies CASSSVADYTEAFF.

The J gene is TRBJ2-2, the V gene TRBV18; 10 bases fit TRBD2. The CDR3 has 16 residues. Germline CDR1 is KGHSH and CDR2 is LQKENI. Trimming removed 4 bases from V and 2 bases from J; junction bases left unmatched: 4. For the CDR3, the DNA is TGTGCCAGCTCACAAGGACTAGCGGCAAACACCGGGGAGCTGTTTTTT. Translating gives CASSQGLAANTGELFF.

The rearrangement joins TRBV6-5 to TRBJ1-5; D perhaps matches TRBD1 (5 bases). Germline CDR1 reads MNHEY; CDR2 reads SVGAGI. The CDR3 has 15 residues. V was shortened by 4 bases and J by 6 bases, with 16 bases between the two germline ends. The CDR3 loop is CASSSMAGLGQPQHF. CDR3 nucleotide sequence: TGTGCCAGCAGTTCTATGGCAGGGTTGGGTCAGCCCCAGCATTTT.

On this clone itself: This sample includes further DNA sequences coding for the same CDR3. This chain links TRBV5-1 with TRBJ2-5; 12 nucleotides line up with TRBD2. V gave up 4 bases and J gave up 4 bases; unmatched junction bases: 2. CDR1 is SGHRS and CDR2 is YFSETQ in the germline V gene. There are 14 residues in the CDR3. The CDR3, as DNA: TGCGCCAGCAGCCTGGGACTAGCGGGAGAGACCCAGTACTTC. Translation gives CASSLGLAGETQYF.

The rearrangement links TRBV5-1 to TRBJ2-1, with 7 bases that match TRBD2. This CDR3 comprises 14 residues. V trimming: 4 bases; J trimming: 5 bases; junction bases outside the gene matches: 6. Germline CDR1 and CDR2: SGHRS and YFSETQ. This CDR3 reads CASSPGGLDNEQFF. In nucleotides, the CDR3 is TGCGCCAGCAGCCCCGGGGGGTTGGACAATGAGCAGTTCTTC.

With regard to this clone: Other DNA sequences within the sample encode an identical CDR3. V and J are TRBV11-3 and TRBJ2-7; D is undetermined. CDR3 length: 12 amino acids. Germline assignment: CDR1 SGHNT and CDR2 YENEEA. The V gene lost 0 bases and the J gene lost 7 bases, with 7 bases spanning the gap. Written as DNA, the CDR3 is TGTGCCAGCAGCTTAGACACCGGAGAGCAGTACTTC. Amino acid sequence: CASSLDTGEQYF.

CDR3 bases: TGCGCCAGCAGCTTTCGGGGGGTTAACACCGGGGAGCTGTTTTTT. This sequence encodes CASSFRGVNTGELFF. The chain combines TRBV5-1 with TRBJ2-2; 7 positions agree with TRBD2. The junction had 3 bases not matched to a gene; V was cut back by 2 bases and J by 2 bases. In germline, CDR1 is SGHRS, CDR2 YFSETQ. This CDR3 contains 15 residues. The full variable domain, rest sourced from reference TRBV5-1 and TRBJ2-2, is KAGVTQTPRYLIKTRGQQVTLSCSPISGHRSVSWYQQTPGQGLQFLFEYFSETQRNKGNFPGRFSGRQFSNSRSEMNVSTLELGDSALYLCASSFRGVNTGELFFGEGSRLTVL.

The chain carries TRBV28 and TRBJ2-3, with 8 bases aligning to TRBD1. The length of the CDR3 is 15 residues. Germline V lookup: CDR1 MDHEN, CDR2 SYDVKM. The trim removed 4 bases at V and 5 bases at J, leaving 8 bases unmatched. The CDR3 reads CASSSLPTGVDTQYF. The CDR3 nucleotides are TGTGCCAGCAGTTCCCTCCCGACAGGGGTAGATACGCAGTATTTT.

The gene calls are TRBV5-5 and TRBJ2-7; 7 bases align to TRBD2. The CDR3 extends over 14 amino acids. V lost 5 bases to trimming and J lost 2 bases; unmatched junction nucleotides: 7. Germline V gives CDR1 SGHKS, CDR2 YYEKEE (reference sequence). In DNA form, the CDR3 reads TGTGCCAGCAGTCCCGGGAGGATGACCTACGAGCAGTACTTC. This translates into CASSPGRMTYEQYF.

This rearrangement joins TRBV7-2 to TRBJ2-2; D not certain. The CDR3 runs to 14 residues. V lost 6 bases to trimming and J lost 6 bases, with 14 bases between them. Germline V gene data show CDR1 as SGHTA and CDR2 as FQGNSA. The CDR3 nucleotides read TGTGCCAGCAGTCGGAAGGTAGCTTCCGGGGAGCTGTTTTTT. It is translated as CASSRKVASGELFF. The full variable domain, in which reference TRBV7-2 and TRBJ2-2 provide the parts outside the CDR3, is GAGVSQSPSNKVTEKGKDVELRCDPISGHTALYWYRQSLGQGLEFLIYFQGNSAPDKSGLPSDRFSAERTGGSVSTLTIQRTQQEDSAVYLCASSRKVASGELFFGEGSRLTVL.

Points on this clone: Other DNA sequences in the same sample also yield this CDR3. V is TRBV18 and J is TRBJ2-5; TRBD2 is a possible D gene (5 bases). Per germline, CDR1 KGHSH and CDR2 LQKENI. The CDR3 is 14 residues long. V lost 0 bases to trimming and J lost 2 bases, with 7 bases between them. The CDR3 reads CASSPPPGQETQYF. Here the CDR3 DNA reads TGTGCCAGCTCACCACCTCCGGGGCAAGAGACCCAGTACTTC.

The chain carries TRBV9 and TRBJ2-5; D remains ambiguous. With 0 bases removed from V and 2 bases from J, the gap between germline ends came to 5 bases. This CDR3 comprises 13 residues. Germline CDR1 and CDR2: SGDLS and YYNGEE. CDR3 in amino acids: CASSVATQETQYF. Written as DNA, the CDR3 is TGTGCCAGCAGCGTAGCGACACAAGAGACCCAGTACTTC.